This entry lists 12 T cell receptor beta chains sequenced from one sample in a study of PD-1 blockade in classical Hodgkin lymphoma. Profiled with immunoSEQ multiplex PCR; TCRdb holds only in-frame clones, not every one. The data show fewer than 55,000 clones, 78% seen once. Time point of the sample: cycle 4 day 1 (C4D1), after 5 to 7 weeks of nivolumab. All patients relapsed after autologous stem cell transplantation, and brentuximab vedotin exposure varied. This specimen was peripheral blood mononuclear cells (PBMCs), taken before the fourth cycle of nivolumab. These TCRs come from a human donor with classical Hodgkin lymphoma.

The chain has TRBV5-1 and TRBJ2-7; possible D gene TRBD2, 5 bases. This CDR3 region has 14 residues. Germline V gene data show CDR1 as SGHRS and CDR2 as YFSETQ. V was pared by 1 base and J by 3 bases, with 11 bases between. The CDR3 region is CASSLTGEGYEQYF. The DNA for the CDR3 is TGCGCCAGCAGCTTGACCGGAGAGGGCTACGAGCAGTACTTC.

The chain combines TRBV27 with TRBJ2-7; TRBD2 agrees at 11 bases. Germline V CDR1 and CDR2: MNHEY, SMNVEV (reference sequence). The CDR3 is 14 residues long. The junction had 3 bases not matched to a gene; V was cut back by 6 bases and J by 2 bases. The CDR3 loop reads CASSMGLAAYEQYF. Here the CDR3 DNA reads TGTGCCAGCAGCATGGGACTAGCGGCCTACGAGCAGTACTTC.

The CDR3 nucleotides read TGTGCCAGTACGAGGGAGGCGGGGAGGACACACACTGAAGCTTTCTTT. This codes for CASTREAGRTHTEAFF. The V call is TRBV19, the J call TRBJ1-1, with D tentatively TRBD1 (5 bases). CDR3 length: 16 amino acids. Trimming cost V 7 bases and J 3 bases, with 21 bases left between them. The germline V gene has CDR1 LNHDA and CDR2 SQIVND (reference sequence).

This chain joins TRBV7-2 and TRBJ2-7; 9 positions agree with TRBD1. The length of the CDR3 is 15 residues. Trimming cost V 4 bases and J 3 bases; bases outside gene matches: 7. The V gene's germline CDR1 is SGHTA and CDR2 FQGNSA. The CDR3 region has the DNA TGTGCCAGCAGCTCCACAGGGGGCGCAGGCTACGAGCAGTACTTC. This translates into CASSSTGGAGYEQYF.

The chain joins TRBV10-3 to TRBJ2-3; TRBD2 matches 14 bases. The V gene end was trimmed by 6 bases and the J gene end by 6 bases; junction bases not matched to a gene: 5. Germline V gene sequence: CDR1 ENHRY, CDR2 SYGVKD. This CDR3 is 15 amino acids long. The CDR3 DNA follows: TGTGCCATCAGGACTAGCGGGGGGGCCGCGGATACGCAGTATTTT. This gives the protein CAIRTSGGAADTQYF.

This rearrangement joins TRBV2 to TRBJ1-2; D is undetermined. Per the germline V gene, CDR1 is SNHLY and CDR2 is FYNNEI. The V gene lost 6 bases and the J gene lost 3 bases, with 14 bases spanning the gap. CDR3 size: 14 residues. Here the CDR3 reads CASRDFREDYGYTF. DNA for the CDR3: TGTGCCAGCAGGGACTTTAGGGAGGACTATGGCTACACCTTC.

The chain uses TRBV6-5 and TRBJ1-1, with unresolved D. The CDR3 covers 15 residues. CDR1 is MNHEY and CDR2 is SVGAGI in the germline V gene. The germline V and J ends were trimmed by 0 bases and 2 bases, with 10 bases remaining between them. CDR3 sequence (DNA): TGTGCCAGCAGTTACTCGTTCCGCCAAAACACTGAAGCTTTCTTT. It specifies CASSYSFRQNTEAFF.

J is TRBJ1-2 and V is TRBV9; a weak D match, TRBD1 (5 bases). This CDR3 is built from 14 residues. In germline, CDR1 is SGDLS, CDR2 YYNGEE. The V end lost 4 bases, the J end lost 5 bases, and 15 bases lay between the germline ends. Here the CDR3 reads CASSHRQSEYGYTF. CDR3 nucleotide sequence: TGTGCCAGCAGCCACCGACAGTCGGAATATGGCTACACCTTC.

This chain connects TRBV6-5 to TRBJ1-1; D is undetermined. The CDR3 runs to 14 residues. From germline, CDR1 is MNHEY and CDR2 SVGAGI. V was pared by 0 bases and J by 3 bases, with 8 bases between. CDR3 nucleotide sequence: TGTGCCAGCAGTTACTCGAGAGGATACACTGAAGCTTTCTTT. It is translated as CASSYSRGYTEAFF.

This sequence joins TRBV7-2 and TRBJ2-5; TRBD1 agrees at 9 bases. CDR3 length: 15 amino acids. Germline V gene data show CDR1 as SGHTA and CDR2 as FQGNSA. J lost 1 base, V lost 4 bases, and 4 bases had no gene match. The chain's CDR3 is CASSSQGAPQETQYF. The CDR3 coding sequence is TGTGCCAGCAGCTCACAGGGGGCACCCCAAGAGACCCAGTACTTC. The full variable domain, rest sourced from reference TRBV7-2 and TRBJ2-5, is GAGVSQSPSNKVTEKGKDVELRCDPISGHTALYWYRQSLGQGLEFLIYFQGNSAPDKSGLPSDRFSAERTGGSVSTLTIQRTQQEDSAVYLCASSSQGAPQETQYFGPGTRLLVL.

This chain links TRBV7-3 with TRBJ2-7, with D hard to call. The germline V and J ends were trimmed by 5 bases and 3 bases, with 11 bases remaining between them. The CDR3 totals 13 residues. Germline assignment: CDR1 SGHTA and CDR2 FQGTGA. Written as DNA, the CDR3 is TGTGCCAGCAGCCTCGGACCGGACTACGAGCAGTACTTC. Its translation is CASSLGPDYEQYF.

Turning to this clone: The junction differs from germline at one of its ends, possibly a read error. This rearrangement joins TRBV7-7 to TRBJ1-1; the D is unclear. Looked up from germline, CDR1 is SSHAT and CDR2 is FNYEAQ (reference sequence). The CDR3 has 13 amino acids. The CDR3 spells CASSLALGAEAFF. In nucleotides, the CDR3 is TGTGCTAGCAGCTTAGCCCTCGGCGCTGAAGCTTTCTTT.